A single sample is the source of the 30 T cell receptor beta chains below, sequenced in a study of cytomegalovirus exposure and HLA in healthy donors. PCR employed 60 Vbeta and 13 Jbeta primers. Generated by immunoSEQ multiplex PCR, the TCRdb table keeps only in-frame clones and is missing some. Of 130,000 or so clones in the sample, around four fifths were seen once. Material: PBMCs. These receptor sequences come from a man aged 25-45 years in good health and CMV-seronegative.

This rearrangement joins TRBV2 to TRBJ1-1, with D tentatively TRBD1 (5 bases). The V end was cut by 7 bases, the J end by 5 bases, with 17 bases between. The CDR3 consists of 14 residues. Germline assignment: CDR1 SNHLY and CDR2 FYNNEI. CDR3 sequence (DNA): TGTGCCAGCATCCCCAGGGACTTCGGTACTGAAGCTTTCTTT. Translating it yields CASIPRDFGTEAFF.

The rearrangement links TRBV7-2 to TRBJ2-7; 7 nucleotides line up with TRBD2. With 3 bases clipped from V and 4 bases from J, the junction kept 9 bases outside the gene matches. The CDR3 runs to 15 residues. The germline V gene has CDR1 SGHTA and CDR2 FQGNSA. Here the CDR3 DNA reads TGTGCCAGCAGCTTCCAAAGACTAGCCTCGTACGAGCAGTACTTC. This translates into CASSFQRLASYEQYF.

The DNA of the CDR3 is TGTGCCAGCAGCTTATGGACTAGCGGGAGGGCCGCCGCAGATACGCAGTATTTT. Residues: CASSLWTSGRAAADTQYF. The chain employs TRBV5-6 and TRBJ2-3, with 15 bases that match TRBD2. The V segment lost 2 bases and the J segment 4 bases; nucleotides outside the gene matches: 8. Germline-derived CDR1 and CDR2 are SGHDT and YYEEEE. There are 18 residues in the CDR3.

The chain links TRBV5-1 to TRBJ2-3, with TRBD1 as a possible D gene (6 bases). Germline assignment: CDR1 SGHRS and CDR2 YFSETQ. The CDR3 runs 15 residues. V lost 2 bases and J lost 2, with 12 bases in between. The CDR3 DNA reads as TGCGCCAGCAGCTTACAGGGAACGTCCACAGATACGCAGTATTTT. Translated: CASSLQGTSTDTQYF.

The chain combines TRBV6-5 with TRBJ1-6; D is unresolved. V was shortened by 11 bases and J by 10 bases, with 18 bases between the two germline ends. CDR1 is MNHEY and CDR2 is SVGAGI in the germline V gene. The CDR3 is made up of 13 amino acids. Here the CDR3 reads CAAGWRVGSPLHF. The DNA for the CDR3 is TGTGCCGCCGGATGGAGGGTTGGATCACCCCTCCACTTT.

This chain links TRBV7-9 with TRBJ1-4; 9 bases align to TRBD1. V shed 5 bases and J 13 bases; nucleotides not matched to a gene: 2. CDR1 is SEHNR and CDR2 is FQNEAQ in the germline V gene (reference sequence). The CDR3 is made up of 11 amino acids. This chain's CDR3 is CASSPGQGLFF. CDR3 nucleotide sequence: TGTGCCAGCAGCCCGGGACAGGGACTGTTTTTT.

V usage is TRBV4-2 and J usage is TRBJ1-1; D not certain. Trimming pared 2 bases from V and 1 base from J, leaving 11 bases between. This CDR3 region has 15 residues. Germline V gives CDR1 LGHNA, CDR2 YNFKEQ. The CDR3 reads CASSQRRGGNTEAFF. The CDR3 nucleotides read TGTGCCAGCAGCCAACGGCGGGGTGGGAACACTGAAGCTTTCTTT.

The V call is TRBV18, the J call TRBJ2-5, with D possibly TRBD1 on 6 matching bases. Trimming removed 4 bases at V and 0 bases at J, with 12 bases between. The CDR3 runs 15 residues. CDR1 KGHSH and CDR2 LQKENI come from the germline V gene. The CDR3: CASSQGQLYQETQYF. DNA of the CDR3: TGTGCCAGCTCACAGGGACAACTGTACCAAGAGACCCAGTACTTC.

In this sample, this clone turned up once. V and J are TRBV9 and TRBJ2-5, with 8 bases matching TRBD2. Germline V gene sequence: CDR1 SGDLS, CDR2 YYNGEE. V lost 0 bases to trimming and J lost 4 bases; unmatched junction nucleotides: 8. The CDR3 sequence is 16 residues long. CDR3 DNA sequence: TGTGCCAGCAGCGTAGGGCGGGGGGCGTTTCTAGAGACCCAGTACTTC. Its protein product is CASSVGRGAFLETQYF.

A few counts support this clone. V is TRBV28 and J is TRBJ2-3; TRBD1 matches at 8 bases. J lost 3 bases, V lost 4 bases, and 0 bases had no gene match. Looked up from germline, CDR1 is MDHEN and CDR2 is SYDVKM. The length of the CDR3 is 13 residues. CDR3 coding DNA: TGTGCCAGCAGTTGGACAGGGACAGATACGCAGTATTTT. Amino acids: CASSWTGTDTQYF.

The V and J genes are TRBV7-8 and TRBJ2-1; 7 positions agree with TRBD2. The CDR3 runs to 15 residues. Germline values: CDR1 SGHVS, CDR2 FQNEAQ. The J segment lost 0 bases and the V segment lost 1 base, leaving 0 bases of the junction unmatched. The CDR3 DNA reads TGTGCCAGCAGCTTAGGGACTAGCTCCTACAATGAGCAGTTCTTC. Translating gives CASSLGTSSYNEQFF.

This rearrangement joins TRBV10-3 to TRBJ1-5; the D is unclear. Germline V CDR1 and CDR2: ENHRY, SYGVKD. The CDR3 covers 16 residues. The V and J ends lost 0 bases and 5 bases respectively, with 14 bases between them. The CDR3 DNA reads as TGTGCCATCAGTGAGTCGAAGTGGGAGGGCGATCAGCCCCAGCATTTT. It codes for CAISESKWEGDQPQHF.

This clone was observed once. This rearrangement joins TRBV19 to TRBJ1-1; 9 bases are a match to TRBD1. J was trimmed by 1 base and V by 7 bases; bases with no gene match: 10. The CDR3 has 16 residues. Germline lookup yields CDR1 LNHDA and CDR2 SQIVND (reference sequence). This CDR3 is CASTYQGTGRNTEAFF. The DNA for the CDR3 is TGTGCCAGTACCTATCAAGGGACAGGGCGGAACACTGAAGCTTTCTTT. Variable domain in full (rest from reference TRBV19 and TRBJ1-1): DGGITQSPKYLFRKEGQNVTLSCEQNLNHDAMYWYRQDPGQGLRLIYYSQIVNDFQKGDIAEGYSVSREKKESFPLTVTSAQKNPTAFYLCASTYQGTGRNTEAFFGQGTRLTVV.

As DNA, the CDR3 is TGCGCCAGCAGCTTTGGACAAACAAGTACCGGGGAGCTGTTTTTT. Translation gives CASSFGQTSTGELFF. The chain employs TRBV5-1 and TRBJ2-2, with a possible D match to TRBD1 (5 bases). Per germline, CDR1 SGHRS and CDR2 YFSETQ. The CDR3 extends over 15 amino acids. V was shortened by 2 bases and J by 5 bases, with 13 bases between the two germline ends.

The chain uses TRBV7-3 and TRBJ2-1; 9 nucleotides agree with TRBD2. The CDR3 covers 16 residues. J was trimmed by 5 bases and V by 4 bases; bases with no gene match: 9. CDR1 is SGHTA and CDR2 is FQGTGA in the germline V gene. CDR3 DNA sequence: TGTGCCAGCAGCTGGAGCGGGAGGCCGGGGGACAATGAGCAGTTCTTC. Its translation: CASSWSGRPGDNEQFF.

The rearrangement joins TRBV18 to TRBJ2-7, with TRBD2 matching 9 bases. This CDR3 region has 13 residues. Germline V gives CDR1 KGHSH, CDR2 LQKENI. V was pared by 3 bases and J by 5 bases, with 2 bases of the junction left unmatched. CDR3 loop: CASSPGLADEQYF. The CDR3 nucleotides read TGTGCCAGCTCACCGGGACTAGCCGACGAGCAGTACTTC.

The chain links TRBV9 to TRBJ2-5; no reliable D call. The germline V gene has CDR1 SGDLS and CDR2 YYNGEE. CDR3 length equals 16 residues. With 0 bases removed from V and 1 base from J, the gap between germline ends came to 13 bases. CDR3 in amino acids: CASSVGSLDLQETQYF. The CDR3 nucleotides are TGTGCCAGCAGCGTAGGTTCCCTAGACCTCCAAGAGACCCAGTACTTC.

J is TRBJ1-4 and V is TRBV11-2; possible D gene TRBD1, 5 bases. Trimming removed 5 bases at V and 7 bases at J, with 17 bases between. Germline V gene lookup returns CDR1 SGHAT and CDR2 FQNNGV. This CDR3 is 15 amino acids long. This CDR3 reads CASSERPRGSEKLFF. The CDR3 DNA reads TGTGCCAGCAGCGAAAGACCCCGGGGGAGTGAAAAACTGTTTTTT.

The CDR3: CASSPSSGLNNYGYTF. CDR3 bases: TGCGCCAGCAGCCCCTCGTCGGGACTCAATAACTATGGCTACACCTTC. V gene TRBV5-1 combines with J gene TRBJ1-2, with a tentative D call TRBD1 (5 bases). CDR1 SGHRS and CDR2 YFSETQ come from the germline V gene. V shed 4 bases and J shed 1 base, with 17 bases lying between them. The CDR3 loop spans 16 amino acids.

Only a few counts were recorded for this clone. This chain connects TRBV7-8 to TRBJ1-5, with no clear D. The CDR3 totals 15 residues. Trimming pared 5 bases from V and 0 bases from J, leaving 11 bases between. CDR1 and CDR2 (germline): SGHVS, FQNEAQ. The CDR3, as DNA: TGTGCCAGCAGCCCGCTGGCTTATAGCAATCAGCCCCAGCATTTT. Amino acid sequence: CASSPLAYSNQPQHF.

V usage is TRBV5-6 and J usage is TRBJ1-3, with a possible D match to TRBD1 (5 bases). The CDR3 sequence is 15 residues long. Germline CDR1 SGHDT, CDR2 YYEEEE. Trimming removed 3 bases at V and 0 bases at J, with 10 bases between. CDR3 coding DNA: TGTGCCAGCAGCTCCTGGGGCCTCTCTGGAAACACCATATATTTT. Its translation is CASSSWGLSGNTIYF.

This clone was counted once. The same CDR3 can be traced to other DNA sequences in this sample. V is TRBV4-2 and J is TRBJ2-5, with TRBD1 identical over 9 bases. The CDR3 is 13 amino acids. The germline V gene has CDR1 LGHNA and CDR2 YNFKEQ. V dropped 3 bases and J dropped 5; count of bases not matched to a gene: 1. CDR3 residues: CASSQDRGETQYF. CDR3 sequence (DNA): TGTGCCAGCAGCCAGGACAGGGGTGAGACCCAGTACTTC.

The chain is built from TRBV7-9 and TRBJ1-5, with 8 bases that match TRBD1. J lost 6 bases, V lost 1 base, and 11 bases had no gene match. This CDR3 contains 17 residues. Per the germline V gene, CDR1 is SEHNR and CDR2 is FQNEAQ (reference sequence). CDR3 in amino acids: CASSLGGTGGISQPQHF. The CDR3 DNA is TGTGCCAGCAGCTTAGGGGGGACAGGAGGGATTAGTCAGCCCCAGCATTTT. The full variable domain, completed using reference TRBV7-9 and TRBJ1-5, is DTGVSQNPRHKITKRGQNVTFRCDPISEHNRLYWYRQTLGQGPEFLTYFQNEAQLEKSRLLSDRFSAERPKGSFSTLEIQRTEQGDSAMYLCASSLGGTGGISQPQHFGDGTRLSIL.

V is TRBV5-1 and J is TRBJ1-1; 10 bases align to TRBD1. The CDR3 is 16 residues long. CDR1 is SGHRS and CDR2 is YFSETQ in the germline V gene. V lost 2 bases to trimming and J lost 0 bases; unmatched junction nucleotides: 4. DNA of the CDR3: TGCGCCAGCAGCTTCGGGACAGGGGTTATGAACACTGAAGCTTTCTTT. This gives the protein CASSFGTGVMNTEAFF.

The chain is built from TRBV2 and TRBJ2-5; 9 positions match TRBD1. Germline loops: CDR1 SNHLY, CDR2 FYNNEI. J gave up 1 base and V 2 bases, and 5 bases lay outside the gene matches. CDR3 length: 16 amino acids. The CDR3 region has the DNA TGTGCCAGCAGTGAATCCCGGACAGGGGCCCAAGAGACCCAGTACTTC. Its translation is CASSESRTGAQETQYF.

This clone was counted a few times. The rearrangement uses TRBV29-1 and TRBJ2-3; TRBD2 aligns across 10 bases. The CDR3 is made up of 16 amino acids. Germline V lookup: CDR1 SQVTM, CDR2 ANQGSEA. The J segment lost 5 bases and the V segment lost 4 bases, leaving 12 bases of the junction unmatched. The CDR3 nucleotides are TGCAGCGTTGCAAGCGGGGGGGGAACGGGGATAGATACGCAGTATTTT. This sequence encodes CSVASGGGTGIDTQYF.

This rearrangement joins TRBV4-3 to TRBJ2-7; 7 bases match TRBD2. This CDR3 is built from 14 residues. Per the germline V gene, CDR1 is LGHNA and CDR2 is YSLEER. V dropped 1 base and J dropped 6; count of bases not matched to a gene: 6. CDR3 bases: TGCGCCAGCAGCCAAGCGAGCGGGATTGGCGAGCAGTACTTC. Translating gives CASSQASGIGEQYF.

The V gene is TRBV6-5, the J gene TRBJ2-5; 8 bases fit TRBD1. After removal of 5 bases from V and 5 bases from J, the junction contained 7 bases not matched to a gene. There are 14 residues in the CDR3. CDR1 and CDR2 from the germline V gene are MNHEY and SVGAGI. The CDR3 loop is CASSRTGGRETQYF. DNA for the CDR3: TGTGCCAGCAGTCGCACAGGGGGTCGGGAGACCCAGTACTTC.

This sequence joins TRBV19 and TRBJ1-1; a possible D gene is TRBD1 (6 bases). The length of the CDR3 is 15 residues. Germline lookup yields CDR1 LNHDA and CDR2 SQIVND (reference sequence). Deletions cut 4 bases from V and 4 bases from J, with 16 bases between. The CDR3 DNA sequence: TGTGCCAGTAGTACCAACGACAGGATAGGCACTGAAGCTTTCTTT. Protein sequence: CASSTNDRIGTEAFF.

In this sample, this clone turned up a few times. The chain is built from TRBV27 and TRBJ1-3; D ambiguous. The CDR3 has 17 residues. CDR1 and CDR2 from the germline V gene are MNHEY and SMNVEV (reference sequence). Trimming stripped 2 bases from V and 1 base from J, with 15 bases between. The CDR3 nucleotides read TGTGCCAGCAGTTTAGAAAGGTGGCGAGGGTCTGGAAACACCATATATTTT. This translates into CASSLERWRGSGNTIYF.